There are many counts of the clone carrying this T cell receptor beta chain. The target antigen is unknown. The data originate from a study of T-cell reconstitution after alpha-beta-depleted transplantation in children. The germline gives CDR1 SGHRS, CDR2 YFSETQ. This CDR3 contains 15 residues. Trimming removed 1 base at V and 0 bases at J, with 11 bases between. General observations from the study: Surviving recipient T cells and thymic progenitors produced the high day-60 TCRbeta diversity seen in some patients. From newly produced T cells came most of the T-cell counts and diversity one year after transplant.

Unique molecular identifiers were built into the TCRbeta library. TCRdb itself ran the PCR reads through MiXCR, one entry per CDR3 protein. The repertoire holds fewer than 1 million distinct CDR3 sequences, with 15% to 20% as singletons. The sequence derives from a male patient younger than 18 who had a stem cell transplant for acute lymphoblastic leukemia, so the T cells may come from the graft donor. V usage is TRBV5-1 and J usage is TRBJ2-7, with unresolved D. The sample consisted of PBMCs, mostly from graft donor cells, taken 360 days after TCRalphabeta/CD19-depleted stem cell transplant. Here the CDR3 reads CASSLMRNPSYEQYF. DNA for the CDR3: TGCGCCAGCAGCTTGATGCGGAACCCCTCCTACGAGCAGTACTTC.